Sequencing of this T cell receptor (beta chain) was carried out in a study of CD8 T cells in ankylosing spondylitis. Findings of the study overall: The authors reported significant enrichment of disease-linked clones in matched ankylosing spondylitis synovial fluid. There were earlier reports of some motif variants in reactive arthritis synovial fluid and blood. Characteristic of ankylosing spondylitis blood, it appeared, was a TCR beta motif comprising several highly homologous variants. As for the disease-linked clones, they showed a CD8+ phenotype and occurred at relatively low frequencies in peripheral blood.

The CDR3 totals 13 residues. The V gene's germline CDR1 is SGHTA and CDR2 FQGNSA. V was clipped by 9 bases and J by 1 base, with 11 bases between them. With molecular barcodes, quantitative 5'-RACE was used to make the TCR beta libraries. Using its own MiXCR run on the 5' RACE reads, TCRdb lists one record per CDR3 protein. The sample includes around 430,000 distinct CDR3 sequences, under 20% of them seen just once. Only a few counts were recorded for this clonotype. Its cognate antigen is unknown. This TCR derives from a male donor with ankylosing spondylitis. Sequenced input: blood, either unsorted or a sorted T cell fraction (not recorded which). The rearrangement links TRBV7-2 to TRBJ2-3, with TRBD2 as a possible D gene (5 bases). CDR3 loop: CASRERRTDTQYF. The CDR3 nucleotides are TGTGCCAGTCGGGAAAGGCGCACAGATACGCAGTATTTT.